This TCR beta chain originates from a study of vaccination effects on CD4 cells after COVID-19 (dated 2022 in TCRdb). Regarding the complete study: Post-vaccine samples across the study were collected a median of 72 days after the second dose, with a range of 14 to 241. The study compared SARS-CoV-2 spike-specific CD4+ TCR repertoires before and after mRNA vaccination in COVID-19 convalescent patients and infection-naive vaccine recipients. Altogether, around eleven COVID-19 convalescent patients and a handful of SARS-CoV-2-naive healthy vaccine recipients made up the full study. Cultures from other donors in the study were sequenced using the Oncomine TCR Beta short-read assay on an Illumina iSeq 100.

To identify antigen-specific CD4+ T cell clonotypes by their expansion, the ViraFEST assay first stimulated PBMC with viral peptide pools and then applied TCR sequencing. After more than 9 days of culture, CD4+ T cells were isolated with the EasySep CD4+ T cell isolation kit. Two doses of either the BNT162b2 or the mRNA-1273 mRNA SARS-CoV-2 vaccine were administered to participants. The absence of prior SARS-CoV-2 infection in healthy vaccine recipients was confirmed by negative nucleocapsid antibodies before and after vaccination. Each well held 2 million to 2.5 million PBMC cultured in IMDM containing roughly 5% human AB serum, roughly 10 IU/ml IL-2 and gentamicin, along with approximately 10 ug/ml peptides. On days 3 and 7, half of the culture medium was replaced with fresh IL-2-containing medium. Unless otherwise noted, each peptide stimulation condition was cultured in triplicate wells. Using Ficoll-Paque Plus gradient centrifugation, PBMC were separated from whole blood and then either used fresh or cryopreserved at -140C. The overlapping peptide pools covered the spike proteins of SARS-CoV-2 and of the common cold coronaviruses HCoV-NL63, HCoV-OC43 and HCoV-229E. Genomic DNA was extracted from cultured CD4+ T cells with the QIAamp micro DNA kit.

Here V drops 6 bases and J drops 5 bases, and the junction holds 7 bases not matched to any gene. Based on the germline V gene (reference sequence), the CDR1 and CDR2 sequences are MNHNY and SVGAGI. The CDR3 runs 14 amino acids, cysteine and phenylalanine included. Only the CDR3 part of the read is kept: 42 bases, read in frame from the first base. With respect to this clone: The antigen this receptor binds is unknown. There are no base qualities to consult, and no much larger clone falls within one base.

Findings and caveats that apply to the study as a whole: Only a small number of convalescent patients were included, and no early post-infection timepoints were available, which limited the study. In healthy vaccine recipients, vaccine-induced clones were almost all SARS-CoV-2 mono-reactive, with only 1 of 255 cross-reactive with common cold coronaviruses. At late post-vaccination timepoints, both infection-induced and vaccine-induced clones showed marked clonal contraction, consistent with waning T cell responses.

Library preparation employed the immunoSEQ multiplex PCR assay. DNA from the cultured, isolated CD4+ T cells was subjected to TCR beta CDR3 sequencing. From the authors' description of their analysis: Non-productive TCR sequences were removed and reads were trimmed to the CDR3 region, keeping CDR3s of at least 7 amino acids. Antigen-specific clonotypes were identified using the MANAFEST web app by comparison of expansion in peptide wells against reference cultures. Positive clones required FDR<0.05 expansion versus reference and all other wells, odds ratio above 5, and frequency above 0.1% in two replicate wells. Cross-reactive clonotypes were defined as significantly expanded in SARS-CoV-2 spike wells and in at least one common cold coronavirus spike condition. Levenshtein distance calculated with the stringdist R package was used to assess CDR3 similarity, and unrooted trees were constructed with ape in R 3.6.1. Held by TCRdb, this immuneACCESS table contains in-frame sequences only and omits some clones. Under half of the omission traces to an unresolved V gene where checked; the cause of the rest is unknown. V and J calls and clone size are those listed in that table; D and trimming were worked out from the DNA. This sample holds approximately 26,000 clones; 69% were observed only once. The ten largest clones add up to about 8% of the sample.

The receptor comes from a human donor who received a COVID-19 vaccine. The material sequenced was CD4+ T cells from PBMCs cultured with SARS-CoV-2 spike peptides, taken after COVID-19 vaccination. The sample's cell subset or site, from its label and the paper: SARS-CoV-2 spike overlapping peptide pool stimulation. The receptor chain draws on TRBV6-6 and TRBJ1-2; 9 bases in the junction line up with TRBD1. The sequenced DNA: TGTGCCAGCAGAAGAGACAGGGGGAGATATGGCTACACCTTC. This encodes CASRRDRGRYGYTF.